A selection of T cell receptor beta chains follows, all from one sample in a study of blood T cell repertoires in COVID-19. Clones were read by immunoSEQ multiplex PCR, and TCRdb kept only the in-frame ones, dropping some. The profile shows around 330,000 clones, approximately 88% of them singletons. Sequencing input: PBMCs or T cells enriched from blood (not recorded which). The receptors stem from a man aged 55 to 70 who had recovered from COVID-19. Both conserved end residues are part of each CDR3. A D gene is named only where the DNA matches it firmly. Only some rows state a clone size, as once, few, many or a class for expanded clones.

>TRBJ2-1|-|TRBV2|TRBD2|16
TGTGCCAGCAGTGGGATTGCGGGAGAGGGTTACAATGAGCAGTTCTTC
CASSGIAGEGYNEQFF
>TRBJ2-5|-|TRBV5-4|TRBD2|17
TGTGCCAGCAGCCCGACCGGGACTAGCTACACGGGAGAGACCCAGTACTTC
CASSPTGTSYTGETQYF
>TRBJ2-1|once|TRBV7-6|TRBD2|18
TGTGCCAGCAGCTCCTGGACTAGCGGGAGGCATTCCTACAATGAGCAGTTCTTC
CASSSWTSGRHSYNEQFF
>TRBJ2-2|once|TRBV9|-|13
TGTGCCAGCGGACAGCTAATAACCGGGGAGCTGTTTTTT
CASGQLITGELFF
>TRBJ2-7|-|TRBV7-8|-|14
TGTGCCAGCAGCCAAGACTGGCAGCCCTTGGAGCAGTACTTC
CASSQDWQPLEQYF
>TRBJ2-6|-|TRBV28|-|14
TGTGCCAGCAGCCAACAGGGAAAGGCCAACGTCCTGACTTTC
CASSQQGKANVLTF
>TRBJ1-5|-|TRBV19|TRBD1|13
TGTGCCAGTGGGGACAGGTGGAATCAGCCCCAGCATTTT
CASGDRWNQPQHF
>TRBJ2-3|-|TRBV18|-|14
TGTGCCAGCTCACCGTGGCAGGCCACAGATACGCAGTATTTT
CASSPWQATDTQYF
>TRBJ1-1|few|TRBV19|-|13
TGTGCCAGTCGTTACAGGGCGGGCTCTGAAGCTTTCTTT
CASRYRAGSEAFF
>TRBJ2-4|-|TRBV28|-|14
TGTGCCAGCGCGGAGGTGCTTTCGAGAGACATTCAGTACTTC
CASAEVLSRDIQYF
>TRBJ1-2|-|TRBV9|-|13
TGTGCCAGCAGCTTGGGAGGACTTTATGGCTACACCTTC
CASSLGGLYGYTF
>TRBJ2-1|-|TRBV29-1|TRBD1|16
TGCAGCGTTGAACGGAACCGGGACAGGAGTAACAATGAGCAGTTCTTC
CSVERNRDRSNNEQFF
>TRBJ2-3|-|TRBV6-5|TRBD1|15
TGTGCCAGCAGCTTACAGGGGGCACGCGGAGATACGCAGTATTTT
CASSLQGARGDTQYF
>TRBJ1-2|-|TRBV19|TRBD1|14
TGTGCCAGTAGTGTTTGGGACAGGGGTAGTGGCTACACCTTC
CASSVWDRGSGYTF
>TRBJ2-1|-|TRBV20-1|TRBD1|12
TGCAGTGCTAGTAGGGGGCACAATGAGCAGTTCTTC
CSASRGHNEQFF
>TRBJ1-5|-|TRBV9|-|15
TGTGCCAGCAGCGTAGCGCCCACAGTCAATCAGCCCCAGCATTTT
CASSVAPTVNQPQHF
>TRBJ2-5|-|TRBV5-1|TRBD2|16
TGCGCCAGCAGCCCCCGGACTAGCGGGATAATAGAGACCCAGTACTTC
CASSPRTSGIIETQYF
>TRBJ2-3|-|TRBV13|TRBD2|18
TGTGCCAGCAGCTTACGCGCCGCCGGGACTAGCTTCACAGATACGCAGTATTTT
CASSLRAAGTSFTDTQYF
>TRBJ1-2|-|TRBV2|TRBD1|14
TGTGCCAGCAGGCGGGACAGTCCCCGTCATGGCTACACCTTC
CASRRDSPRHGYTF
>TRBJ2-7|-|TRBV12-3/TRBV12-4|-|10
TGTGCCAGCGGCTCGTACGAGCAGTACTTC
CASGSYEQYF
>TRBJ1-1|-|TRBV4-2|-|13
TGTGCCAGCAGCCAAGAGGGGCCAGATGAAGCTTTCTTT
CASSQEGPDEAFF
>TRBJ2-1|-|TRBV7-2|TRBD1|16
TGTGCCAGCAGCTTACGGCAGGGGGCCTACTACAATGAGCAGTTCTTC
CASSLRQGAYYNEQFF
>TRBJ2-2|-|TRBV2|-|15
TGTGCCAGCAGCTACTACGGGACTGACACCGGGGAGCTGTTTTTT
CASSYYGTDTGELFF
>TRBJ2-3|-|TRBV19|-|14
TGTGCCAGTAGTATTACGAGTAGCACAGATACGCAGTATTTT
CASSITSSTDTQYF
>TRBJ2-3|-|TRBV5-4|TRBD1|16
TGTGCCAGCAGCTTGGCGACAGGGCCCTCCACAGATACGCAGTATTTT
CASSLATGPSTDTQYF
>TRBJ1-4|-|TRBV27|-|16
TGTGCCAGCAGTTTATTACCCCGGGTCAGTGGGGAAAAACTGTTTTTT
CASSLLPRVSGEKLFF
>TRBJ1-3|-|TRBV5-1|-|14
TGCGCCAGCAGCCAAGCGAACTCTGGAAACACCATATATTTT
CASSQANSGNTIYF
>TRBJ1-2|-|TRBV5-1|-|13
TGCGCCAGCAGCTTAGAGGGTAGCTATGGCTACACCTTC
CASSLEGSYGYTF
>TRBJ2-2|-|TRBV7-3|TRBD1|15
TGTGCCAGCAGCACCGGACAGGGGGAAACCGGGGAGCTGTTTTTT
CASSTGQGETGELFF
>TRBJ2-7|-|TRBV5-1|-|12
TGCGCCAGCAGCTTGGAGGGGTACGAGCAGTACTTC
CASSLEGYEQYF
>TRBJ2-6|-|TRBV28|-|19
TGTGCCAGCAGTTTTGTTGCCCAGGGCCGAGTCTCTGGGGCCAACGTCCTGACTTTC
CASSFVAQGRVSGANVLTF
>TRBJ1-2|-|TRBV7-2|-|17
TGTGCCAGCAGCTTTACAAGGACAAGGGCCCGGGACTATGGCTACACCTTC
CASSFTRTRARDYGYTF
>TRBJ2-7|-|TRBV5-1|TRBD2|14
TGCGCCAGCAGCTTGGCCGGGACTAACTACGAGCAGTACTTC
CASSLAGTNYEQYF
>TRBJ2-7|few|TRBV3-1/TRBV3-2|-|16
TGTGCCAGCAGCCACAAGAGGAAACGGGAAAGATACGAGCAGTACTTC
CASSHKRKRERYEQYF
>TRBJ2-5|-|TRBV14|-|13
TGTGCCAGCAGCCATCCGGGACTAGAGACCCAGTACTTC
CASSHPGLETQYF
>TRBJ2-3|-|TRBV2|TRBD2|16
TGTGCCAGCTGCGACCCGGGACTAGCGGACACAGATACGCAGTATTTT
CASCDPGLADTDTQYF
>TRBJ2-1|-|TRBV7-9|TRBD1|15
TGTGCCAGCAGCGCACGGGACAGAGCTCTGAATGAGCAGTTCTTC
CASSARDRALNEQFF
>TRBJ2-1|-|TRBV7-9|TRBD2|17
TGTGCCAGCAGCTCATCCTCCGGGACTAGAGTAAGCACTGAGCAGTTCTTC
CASSSSSGTRVSTEQFF
>TRBJ1-2|once|TRBV15|-|15
TGTGCCACCAGCAGGTTCAGTGCCGGGAACTATGGCTACACCTTC
CATSRFSAGNYGYTF
>TRBJ2-1|-|TRBV24-1|-|16
TGTGCCACCAGTGACCCGGGAGTGAGCTCCTACAATGAGCAGTTCTTC
CATSDPGVSSYNEQFF
>TRBJ1-1|-|TRBV7-9|TRBD1|14
TGTGCCAGCAGCACACAGGGGGCAGGCACTGAAGCTTTCTTT
CASSTQGAGTEAFF